This T cell receptor beta chain was recorded in a study of T cell responses to AZD1222 COVID-19 vaccine. Study at large: Second-dose intervals of approximately 4 or approximately 12 weeks were pooled.

Trimming took 3 bases from V and 0 from J, leaving 9 bases between them. Germline V CDR1 and CDR2: SNHLY, FYNNEI. There are 15 residues in the CDR3. This clone was counted once. The target antigen is unknown. Study-wide points: Close to half of spike-specific TCRs reportedly recognize unmutated variant regions.

The table came from immunoSEQ multiplex PCR; TCRdb's copy has only in-frame clones and leaves some out. Altogether 82,000 or so clones are present, roughly 90% being singletons, with the ten largest covering about 5%. The chain has TRBV2 and TRBJ2-1; D uncertain. Material: peripheral blood, obtained on day 0 of AZD1222 vaccination. The receptor comes from an adult in good health. The CDR3 is CASSEIRSSYNEQFF. DNA for the CDR3: TGTGCCAGCAGTGAGATACGGAGCTCCTACAATGAGCAGTTCTTC.